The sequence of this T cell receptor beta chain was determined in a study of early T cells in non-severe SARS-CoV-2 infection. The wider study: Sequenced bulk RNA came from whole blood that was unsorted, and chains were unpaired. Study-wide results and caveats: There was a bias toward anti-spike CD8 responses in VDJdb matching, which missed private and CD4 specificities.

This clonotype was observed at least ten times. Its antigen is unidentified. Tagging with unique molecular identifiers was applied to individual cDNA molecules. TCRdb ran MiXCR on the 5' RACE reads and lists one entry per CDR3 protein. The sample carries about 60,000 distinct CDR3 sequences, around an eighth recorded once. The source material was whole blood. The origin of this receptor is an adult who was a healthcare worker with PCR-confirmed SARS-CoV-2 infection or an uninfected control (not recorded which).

CDR3 nucleotides: TGTGCCAGCAGGCCTCTAGCGGGCTCCTACAATGAGCAGTTCTTC. Residues: CASRPLAGSYNEQFF. The chain carries TRBV28 and TRBJ2-1, with 8 bases aligning to TRBD2. The CDR3 has 15 amino acids. Germline assignment: CDR1 MDHEN and CDR2 SYDVKM. Unmatched junction bases numbered 4, after V lost 6 bases and J lost 0 bases.